The 11 T cell receptor beta chains listed next were all sequenced from one sample in a study of cytomegalovirus exposure and HLA in healthy donors. Data came from immunoSEQ multiplex PCR; TCRdb stores just in-frame clones and leaves some out. The table shows about 120,000 clones, with approximately 89% occurring only once. The sequenced sample was PBMCs. Receptor source: a woman between 18 and 29 years old in good health and CMV-seronegative.

J is TRBJ1-5 and V is TRBV28; 8 bases line up with TRBD1. Germline loops: CDR1 MDHEN, CDR2 SYDVKM. The CDR3 extends over 14 amino acids. V lost 11 bases, J lost 6 bases, and 12 bases stayed unmatched. Written as DNA, the CDR3 is TGTGCCGGATCTTCGGCGGACAGGGCTCAGCCCCAGCATTTT. Protein product: CAGSSADRAQPQHF.

In this sample, this clone turned up once. This rearrangement joins TRBV30 to TRBJ1-6; a possible D gene is TRBD1 (5 bases). Per the germline V gene, CDR1 is GTSNPN and CDR2 is SVGIG (reference sequence). V lost 2 bases and J lost 5, with 7 bases in between. This CDR3 contains 13 residues. The CDR3 sequence: CAWSSGNNSPLHF. CDR3 coding DNA: TGTGCCTGGAGTTCAGGGAATAATTCACCCCTCCACTTT.

This chain connects TRBV7-2 to TRBJ2-7, with 9 bases fitting TRBD1. This CDR3 comprises 15 residues. V gave up 4 bases and J gave up 3 bases; unmatched junction bases: 7. Per the germline V gene, CDR1 is SGHTA and CDR2 is FQGNSA. CDR3 region: CASSSLGTGSYEQYF. CDR3 coding DNA: TGTGCCAGCAGCTCCTTGGGGACAGGGAGCTACGAGCAGTACTTC.

The rearrangement links TRBV6-1 to TRBJ2-3, with D possibly TRBD2 on 5 matching bases. V lost 7 bases, J lost 4 bases, and 12 bases lay in between. The CDR3 extends over 13 amino acids. The germline V gene has CDR1 MNHNS and CDR2 SASEGT. CDR3 sequence: CASMGSRADTQYF. Here the CDR3 DNA reads TGTGCCAGCATGGGGAGTCGCGCAGATACGCAGTATTTT.

The chain recombines TRBV5-1 with TRBJ1-5; TRBD1 might be the D (6 bases). Per the germline V gene, CDR1 is SGHRS and CDR2 is YFSETQ. The CDR3 spans 15 residues. V dropped 2 bases and J dropped 1 base, with 10 bases sitting between them. CDR3: CASSLGTGSNQPQHF. For the CDR3, the DNA is TGCGCCAGCAGCTTAGGTACAGGGAGCAATCAGCCCCAGCATTTT.

The rearrangement links TRBV28 to TRBJ1-2; a possible D gene is TRBD1 (6 bases). CDR3 length: 16 residues. Trimming left V 1 base short and J 0 bases short, with 12 bases between. CDR1 is MDHEN, CDR2 SYDVKM, per germline. CDR3 DNA sequence: TGTGCCAGCAGTTTATTCGTCGGACAGCCTAACTATGGCTACACCTTC. Protein: CASSLFVGQPNYGYTF.

The V call is TRBV28, the J call TRBJ2-7; TRBD2 agrees at 7 bases. Germline V lookup: CDR1 MDHEN, CDR2 SYDVKM. V shed 8 bases and J 1 base; nucleotides not matched to a gene: 14. The CDR3 totals 16 residues. CDR3 residues: CASYNLGASGSYEQYF. The CDR3 DNA sequence: TGTGCCAGCTACAATCTTGGGGCTAGCGGATCCTACGAGCAGTACTTC.

This chain connects TRBV2 to TRBJ1-1; tentatively, D is TRBD1 (5 bases). This CDR3 contains 16 residues. V was clipped by 9 bases and J by 5 bases, with 25 bases between them. Per the germline V gene, CDR1 is SNHLY and CDR2 is FYNNEI. This chain's CDR3 is CASFGGGGSLMTEAFF. CDR3 bases: TGTGCCAGTTTCGGGGGGGGAGGTTCATTAATGACTGAAGCTTTCTTT.

The chain has TRBV11-3 and TRBJ2-2, with 9 bases lining up with TRBD1. The CDR3 sequence is 15 residues long. The trim removed 5 bases at V and 6 bases at J, leaving 7 bases unmatched. Germline V gene sequence: CDR1 SGHNT, CDR2 YENEEA. CDR3 loop: CASSTWDRESGELFF. Here the CDR3 DNA reads TGTGCCAGCAGCACCTGGGACAGGGAATCCGGGGAGCTGTTTTTT. Combining the CDR3 with reference TRBV11-3 and TRBJ2-2 gives the whole variable domain EAGVVQSPRYKIIEKKQPVAFWCNPISGHNTLYWYLQNLGQGPELLIRYENEEAVDDSQLPKDRFSAERLKGVDSTLKIQPAELGDSAVYLCASSTWDRESGELFFGEGSRLTVL.

The chain joins TRBV25-1 to TRBJ1-1; 9 nucleotides agree with TRBD1. Germline V lookup: CDR1 MGHDK, CDR2 SYGVNS. CDR3 length: 16 amino acids. With 6 bases clipped from V and 1 base from J, the junction kept 9 bases outside the gene matches. The DNA for the CDR3 is TGTGCCAGCAGCCTAAGGACAGGGGCTCCGAACACTGAAGCTTTCTTT. Its protein product is CASSLRTGAPNTEAFF.

The chain carries TRBV28 and TRBJ2-3; TRBD2 might be the D (5 bases). With 3 bases removed from V and 2 bases from J, the gap between germline ends came to 12 bases. Germline V gives CDR1 MDHEN, CDR2 SYDVKM. The CDR3 has 15 amino acids. As DNA, the CDR3 is TGTGCCAGCAGTTTTACGACGGGAACCACAGATACGCAGTATTTT. This translates into CASSFTTGTTDTQYF.